The 7 T cell receptor beta chains reported below all come from one sample, sequenced in a study of technical replicates of blood from four donors. Measured with immunoSEQ multiplex PCR; TCRdb has only the in-frame clones, and not every one. The sample lists about 59,000 clones; 85% to 95% were seen once. Sequencing input: PBMCs. Every receptor here comes from a human donor in good health. Some clones in this sample may be carry-over from other donors' samples.

J is TRBJ1-5 and V is TRBV28; D perhaps matches TRBD1 (6 bases). Germline V gene lookup returns CDR1 MDHEN and CDR2 SYDVKM. CDR3 length: 18 residues. Trimming left V 1 base short and J 1 base short, with 17 bases between. The CDR3: CASSLLQGRLISNQPQHF. Written as DNA, the CDR3 is TGTGCCAGCAGTTTATTACAGGGAAGGTTAATCAGCAATCAGCCCCAGCATTTT.

The chain combines TRBV6-1 with TRBJ2-2; possible D gene TRBD2, 6 bases. The V gene's germline CDR1 is MNHNS and CDR2 SASEGT. V lost 3 bases to trimming and J lost 5 bases, with 13 bases between them. The CDR3 runs to 15 residues. The CDR3 loop reads CASSDRGISTGELFF. As DNA, the CDR3 is TGTGCCAGCAGTGACCGGGGGATTTCAACCGGGGAGCTGTTTTTT.

V is TRBV30 and J is TRBJ1-5, with TRBD1 as a possible D gene (5 bases). The CDR3 extends over 13 amino acids. Per germline, CDR1 GTSNPN and CDR2 SVGIG (reference sequence). The V and J ends lost 2 bases and 4 bases respectively, with 9 bases between them. CDR3 coding DNA: TGTGCCTGGAGTCCTGGGGGGAATCAGCCCCAGCATTTT. It specifies CAWSPGGNQPQHF. The full variable domain, in which reference TRBV30 and TRBJ1-5 provide the parts outside the CDR3, is SQTIHQWPATLVQPVGSPLSLECTVEGTSNPNLYWYRQAAGRGLQLLFYSVGIGQISSEVPQNLSASRPQDRQFILSSKKLLLSDSGFYLCAWSPGGNQPQHFGDGTRLSIL.

The rearrangement links TRBV5-1 to TRBJ2-2, with 9 bases fitting TRBD1. In germline, CDR1 is SGHRS, CDR2 YFSETQ. V trimming: 3 bases; J trimming: 4 bases; junction bases outside the gene matches: 4. CDR3 length: 15 amino acids. The CDR3 reads CASSSRTGVTGELFF. The CDR3 coding sequence is TGCGCCAGCAGCTCCCGGACAGGGGTCACCGGGGAGCTGTTTTTT.

This chain connects TRBV7-3 to TRBJ1-1; no clear D. Looked up from germline, CDR1 is SGHTA and CDR2 is FQGTGA. The CDR3 has 14 residues. V lost 3 bases and J 3 bases, leaving 11 bases between the germline ends. CDR3 sequence (DNA): TGTGCCAGCAGCTTGACCGGGAGAGACACTGAAGCTTTCTTT. This encodes CASSLTGRDTEAFF.

The CDR3 region is CASGLPTDRPNTGELFF. CDR3 DNA sequence: TGTGCTAGTGGGCTTCCGACCGACAGGCCGAACACCGGGGAGCTGTTTTTT. The chain combines TRBV12-5 with TRBJ2-2; D might be TRBD1 (6 bases). Looked up from germline, CDR1 is LGHNT and CDR2 is FRNRAP. The CDR3 is made up of 17 amino acids. Trimming pared 6 bases from V and 0 bases from J, leaving 17 bases between.

CDR3 protein: CSSADLGGETQYF. The CDR3 DNA is TGCAGCTCTGCCGATTTGGGAGGTGAGACCCAGTACTTC. The rearrangement links TRBV29-1 to TRBJ2-5, with a weak D call TRBD2 (6 bases). The CDR3 length is 13 residues. The V end lost 8 bases, the J end lost 5 bases, and 18 bases lay between the germline ends. Germline V gene lookup returns CDR1 SQVTM and CDR2 ANQGSEA.